This T cell receptor (beta chain) derives from a study of T cells in Graves' hyperthyroidism and ophthalmopathy. Amplification targeted TCR beta CDR3 regions from RNA transcripts. First-round RT-PCR of the TCR CDR3 relied on the HTBI primer set. TCRdb itself ran the multiplex PCR reads through MiXCR, one entry per CDR3 protein. Of 250,000 to 400,000 distinct CDR3 sequences listed, roughly 15% are singletons. Study outcomes and limitations: Prediction of ophthalmopathy progression came a median roughly 6.7 months pre-onset.

This clonotype was counted a few times. Its specificity is not known. PBMCs were derived from about 10 ml fresh peripheral blood. The TCR comes from a woman between 40 and 55 years old with Graves' ophthalmopathy. Sample: blood.

The CDR3: CASSLGPGGSTDTQYF. The CDR3 DNA is TGTGCCAGCAGTCTTGGGCCCGGGGGGAGCACAGATACGCAGTATTTT. This sequence joins TRBV5-4 and TRBJ2-3, with 7 bases fitting TRBD2. V was clipped by 5 bases and J by 0 bases; unmatched bases: 9. Germline CDR1 is SGHNT and CDR2 is YYREEE (reference sequence). This CDR3 has 16 residues. The whole variable domain, filled in from reference TRBV5-4 and TRBJ2-3, reads ETGVTQSPTHLIKTRGQQVTLRCSSQSGHNTVSWYQQALGQGPQFIFQYYREEENGRGNFPPRFSGLQFPNYSSELNVNALELDDSALYLCASSLGPGGSTDTQYFGPGTRLTVL.